This T cell receptor beta chain was sequenced in a study of beta chain features in type 1 diabetes (dated by TCRdb to 2016 to 2018). Describing the broader study: Mean age, gender distribution, total cell number and subset yield did not differ between patients and healthy donors. In the study, recently diagnosed type 1 diabetes patients and matched healthy donors were compared on the TCRB repertoires of their sorted circulating CD4+ T cell subsets. Regulatory and stem cell-like memory subsets were isolated from only 8 patients and roughly 8 healthy donors, whereas naive and central memory subsets came from all 30 or so donors. A total of roughly 99,000,000 sorted cells were examined across all samples, and the number of cells per subset was strongly correlated with RNA yield. Overall study results and their limits: Shorter templates might be favored by PCR, yet because patient and control samples were amplified and corrected together, any such skew would affect both groups equally. Sequencing cDNA rather than genomic DNA could over-represent highly expressing activated cells, although activation and CD3 levels did not differ between groups. Naive, central memory and regulatory TCRB repertoires appeared to be more alike among patients than among healthy donors. In all four CD4+ subsets, TCRB CDR3 length was moderately but significantly shorter in type 1 diabetes patients. At VDJ recombination sites, type 1 diabetes patients had fewer insertions and more deleted nucleotides, which implies abnormalities in thymic rearrangement. HLA sub-analyses involved small numbers of individuals, so any influence of HLA type on TCRB rearrangement remained unresolved.

Via the germline V gene, CDR1 is SGHTA and CDR2 FQGNSA. From V the trimming removes 8 bases and from J it removes 3 bases, while the gene matches leave 7 bases of the junction unaccounted for. Reading from cysteine to phenylalanine, the CDR3 counts 15 amino acids. CDR3 DNA is the only sequence kept; it has 45 bases, read in frame from the first base. As regards this clone: The antigen it recognizes is unknown. No quality values exist for individual bases; no much larger clone is one base distant.

From each donor, a single peripheral blood sample of roughly 0.11 L on average was drawn into heparinised tubes. A BD FACSAria II was used to sort naive, central memory, regulatory and stem cell-like memory CD4+ T cells with a panel that included CD45RO, CCR7, CD25, CD127, CD95 and CD27. Every sorted population had a purity above 95%. PBMCs were isolated immediately by Lymphoprep density gradient centrifugation and stained directly without culture. So that batch effects would be minimized, each experiment stained and sorted samples in pairs, pairing one healthy donor with one patient. All of the isolated RNA was reverse transcribed with the High Capacity cDNA Reverse Transcription Kit, so expressed TCRB transcripts were sequenced. Deep immunoSEQ sequencing was applied to naive, central memory and regulatory T cell samples, giving an average of roughly 3.5 million total reads per sample. Sorted cells were lysed in RLT buffer and RNA was extracted with DNase-treated RNeasy Micro or Mini kits, depending on cell number. To prevent cross-contamination, every cell subset was processed on its own, while patient and healthy donor samples were processed together. The immunoSEQ multiplex PCR was used to amplify TCRB sequences from cDNA, yielding 87-bp fragments that span the CDR3 region. The amplicons were sequenced using the Illumina HiSeq platform. Per the original workflow: PCR bias was computationally corrected using synthetic template baselines, reads within Hamming distance 2 were collapsed, and singletons that could not be merged were discarded. Reads were aligned against IMGT to assign V, D and J genes, CDR3 length and insertions or deletions at six rearrangement sites. Clonotype counts were normalized to sorted cell number within each subset before computing true diversity and Gini coefficients with the tcR R package. Repertoire sharing was quantified using the overlap coefficient calculated on TCRB nucleotide sequences. TCRdb holds this immuneACCESS table with in-frame rearrangements only. Some clones are missing; in checked studies, unresolved V genes explain under half, and the rest has no known cause. V, J and clone size were drawn from that table, and D and trimming were deduced from the DNA. Here the sample has 140,000 or so clones; approximately 9.2% occur a single time. The top ten clonotypes cover 0.6% to 0.85% of the sample.

The sequence is built from TRBV7-2 and TRBJ2-1; TRBD2 matches 10 bases in the middle. The receptor comes from a man aged 18 to 29 in good health. The sequencing sample was made of central memory CD4+ T cells from blood. The CDR3 reads as follows: CASRGSGGDYNEQFF. The sequence in DNA is TGTGCCAGCCGAGGGAGCGGGGGGGACTACAATGAGCAGTTCTTC.